Each of the 25 T cell receptor beta chains below was sequenced from the same sample in a study of beta chain features in type 1 diabetes. Sequencing targeted expressed TCRB transcripts, as all isolated RNA had been reverse transcribed. Using immunoSEQ multiplex PCR, the repertoire was profiled, and TCRdb retains in-frame clones only, with some absent. The table shows 390,000 or so clones, with roughly 14% occurring only once. The specimen was naive CD4+ T cells from blood. These receptors all come from a man between 25 and 39 years old in good health.

This clone was found a few times. J is TRBJ1-4 and V is TRBV7-8; D ambiguous. The CDR3 is made up of 16 amino acids. CDR1 SGHVS and CDR2 FQNEAQ come from the germline V gene. Trimming left V 1 base short and J 0 bases short, with 9 bases between. The chain's CDR3 is CASSLGWPATNEKLFF. The CDR3 coding sequence is TGTGCCAGCAGCTTAGGTTGGCCTGCAACTAATGAAAAACTGTTTTTT.

The CDR3 loop is CSVADRPYSPLHF. For the CDR3, the DNA is TGCAGCGTTGCCGACAGACCCTATTCACCCCTCCACTTT. The J gene is TRBJ1-6, the V gene TRBV29-1, with a possible D match to TRBD1 (5 bases). CDR3 length equals 13 residues. CDR1 is SQVTM and CDR2 is ANQGSEA in the germline V gene. V was pared by 4 bases and J by 8 bases, with 12 bases between.

The V and J genes are TRBV7-9 and TRBJ2-5, with D possibly matching TRBD1 (5 bases). Trimming left V 2 bases short and J 3 bases short, with 10 bases between. The germline gives CDR1 SEHNR, CDR2 FQNEAQ (reference sequence). CDR3 length: 14 amino acids. The CDR3 reads CASSLLRVEETQYF. In nucleotides, the CDR3 is TGTGCCAGCAGCTTACTCAGGGTTGAAGAGACCCAGTACTTC.

This clone was seen a few times. V usage is TRBV13 and J usage is TRBJ2-1; 14 bases map to TRBD2. Germline V gives CDR1 PRHDT, CDR2 FYEKMQ (reference sequence). The CDR3 totals 17 residues. V shed 1 base and J 9 bases; nucleotides not matched to a gene: 8. CDR3 sequence reads: CASSLVAGTSGRGEQFF. DNA of the CDR3: TGTGCCAGCAGCTTAGTCGCCGGGACTAGCGGGAGAGGTGAGCAGTTCTTC.

This chain uses TRBV9 with TRBJ2-7, with no clear D. The CDR3 has 14 amino acids. Looked up from germline, CDR1 is SGDLS and CDR2 is YYNGEE. V was trimmed by 1 base and J by 4 bases, leaving 12 bases between them. Written as DNA, the CDR3 is TGTGCCAGCAGCGTATTCAGCCCCCTATACGAGCAGTACGTC. It specifies CASSVFSPLYEQYV.

This chain uses TRBV5-1 with TRBJ2-1; D not resolved. V dropped 0 bases and J dropped 0 bases, with 7 bases sitting between them. The CDR3 runs to 15 residues. Germline V gives CDR1 SGHRS, CDR2 YFSETQ. CDR3 in amino acids: CASSLDISSYNEQFF. The CDR3 coding sequence is TGCGCCAGCAGCTTGGACATAAGCTCCTACAATGAGCAGTTCTTC.

This chain links TRBV9 with TRBJ2-5; 7 positions agree with TRBD1. Per the germline V gene, CDR1 is SGDLS and CDR2 is YYNGEE. V was pared by 0 bases and J by 5 bases, with 4 bases of the junction left unmatched. The CDR3 has 14 amino acids. The DNA for the CDR3 is TGTGCCAGCAGCGTAGGGGGACAGCAGGAGACCCAGTACTTC. Amino acid sequence: CASSVGGQQETQYF.

This chain links TRBV18 with TRBJ2-5; tentative D call: TRBD1 (6 bases). Germline CDR1 KGHSH, CDR2 LQKENI. The CDR3 is 13 residues long. Trimming took 1 base from V and 3 from J, leaving 6 bases between them. CDR3 in amino acids: CASSPHREETQYF. The CDR3 DNA reads TGTGCCAGCTCACCACACAGGGAAGAGACCCAGTACTTC.

There are a few counts of this clone. The chain couples TRBV6-1 to TRBJ2-2, with no clear D. V was pared by 0 bases and J by 8 bases, with 7 bases between. The CDR3 runs 13 residues. The V gene's germline CDR1 is MNHNS and CDR2 SASEGT. CDR3 loop: CASSEARQGELFF. CDR3 sequence (DNA): TGTGCCAGCAGTGAAGCGCGTCAGGGGGAGCTGTTTTTT.

The rearrangement uses TRBV4-3 and TRBJ2-5; weak D call: TRBD2 (5 bases). The CDR3 loop spans 12 amino acids. CDR1 and CDR2 from the germline V gene are LGHNA and YSLEER. The V end was cut by 5 bases, the J end by 9 bases, with 13 bases between. The CDR3 loop reads CASSSGVGAQYF. The CDR3 region has the DNA TGCGCCAGCAGCTCAGGAGTGGGAGCCCAGTACTTC.

This clone has only a few counts. Other nucleotide sequences in the sample specify the same CDR3. V gene TRBV7-2 combines with J gene TRBJ2-5, with D perhaps TRBD2 (6 bases). Trimming took off 2 bases at V and 5 bases at J, with 9 bases between the two ends. The germline gives CDR1 SGHTA, CDR2 FQGNSA. The CDR3 is made up of 13 amino acids. CDR3 loop: CASSLTRGETQYF. In nucleotides, the CDR3 is TGTGCCAGCAGCTTAACCCGGGGGGAGACCCAGTACTTC. Using reference TRBV7-2 and TRBJ2-5 for the parts outside the CDR3, the full variable domain is GAGVSQSPSNKVTEKGKDVELRCDPISGHTALYWYRQSLGQGLEFLIYFQGNSAPDKSGLPSDRFSAERTGGSVSTLTIQRTQQEDSAVYLCASSLTRGETQYFGPGTRLLVL.

This chain links TRBV4-1 with TRBJ1-2; the D gene is possibly TRBD1 (5 bases). Trimming shortened V by 0 bases and J by 6 bases, and 20 bases separated the two germline ends. Germline values: CDR1 MGHRA, CDR2 YSYEKL. This CDR3 is 17 amino acids long. Here the CDR3 reads CASSQEGPSTTVNGYTF. Written as DNA, the CDR3 is TGCGCCAGCAGCCAAGAGGGACCTTCTACCACAGTCAATGGCTACACCTTC.

This clone was counted many times. V gene TRBV4-1 combines with J gene TRBJ2-4; TRBD1 matches at 7 bases. Trimming at V came to 0 bases and at J to 8 bases, leaving 7 bases not matched to a gene. CDR1 MGHRA and CDR2 YSYEKL come from the germline V gene. This CDR3 comprises 15 residues. As DNA, the CDR3 is TGCGCCAGCAGCCAAGATGGGAACAGGGGTGACATTCAGTACTTC. As protein: CASSQDGNRGDIQYF.

V is TRBV14 and J is TRBJ2-3; TRBD1 agrees at 7 bases. The junction had 4 bases not matched to a gene; V was cut back by 0 bases and J by 1 base. The V gene's germline CDR1 is SGHDN and CDR2 FVKESK. This CDR3 is built from 16 residues. The DNA of the CDR3 is TGTGCCAGCAGCCAAGATCTAGGGACAGGCACAGATACGCAGTATTTT. This gives the protein CASSQDLGTGTDTQYF.

This sequence joins TRBV4-2 and TRBJ2-4; unclear D gene. The CDR3 contains 17 residues. Germline values: CDR1 LGHNA, CDR2 YNFKEQ. V shed 0 bases and J shed 0 bases, with 12 bases lying between them. The CDR3 is CASSQDPGRVAKNIQYF. The CDR3 region has the DNA TGTGCCAGCAGCCAAGACCCCGGACGCGTAGCCAAAAACATTCAGTACTTC.

The chain employs TRBV5-4 and TRBJ2-1; D possibly matches TRBD1 or TRBD2 (6 bases each). The CDR3 has 16 amino acids. V lost 0 bases and J 0 bases, leaving 10 bases between the germline ends. The V gene's germline CDR1 is SGHNT and CDR2 YYREEE (reference sequence). The CDR3 DNA sequence: TGTGCCAGCAGCTTGGCCGGGGGCCGCTCCTACAATGAGCAGTTCTTC. It translates to CASSLAGGRSYNEQFF.

This clone was seen a handful of times. This chain's CDR3 is CAWSGIEGMSSGNTIYF. CDR3 in DNA: TGTGCCTGGAGTGGGATAGAGGGGATGAGCTCTGGAAACACCATATATTTT. This chain connects TRBV30 to TRBJ1-3, with a tentative D call TRBD1 (5 bases). This CDR3 region has 17 residues. Germline loops: CDR1 GTSNPN, CDR2 SVGIG (reference sequence). V shed 1 base and J shed 0 bases, with 16 bases lying between them.

V and J are TRBV7-2 and TRBJ1-4, with D possibly TRBD1 on 5 matching bases. The CDR3 totals 15 residues. Per the germline V gene, CDR1 is SGHTA and CDR2 is FQGNSA. With 2 bases removed from V and 1 base from J, the gap between germline ends came to 8 bases. CDR3 nucleotide sequence: TGTGCCAGCAGCTTACACGGGGGAACTAATGAAAAACTGTTTTTT. Protein product: CASSLHGGTNEKLFF.

The rearrangement uses TRBV5-1 and TRBJ2-4; 8 bases agree with TRBD1. CDR1 SGHRS and CDR2 YFSETQ come from the germline V gene. V shed 4 bases and J 7 bases; nucleotides not matched to a gene: 10. The CDR3 is 15 residues long. CDR3 region: CASSGTGVFENIQYF. As DNA, the CDR3 is TGCGCCAGCAGCGGGACAGGCGTCTTTGAGAACATTCAGTACTTC.

The rearrangement uses TRBV7-9 and TRBJ1-4, with 7 bases matching TRBD1. Unmatched junction bases numbered 8, after V lost 10 bases and J lost 3 bases. There are 14 residues in the CDR3. CDR1 is SEHNR and CDR2 is FQNEAQ in the germline V gene (reference sequence). Written as DNA, the CDR3 is TGTGCCACCGAACACAGGGGAGCTAATGAAAAACTGTTTTTT. Its protein product is CATEHRGANEKLFF.

This clone was detected a few times. The rearrangement joins TRBV18 to TRBJ1-2; D not certain. The CDR3 runs 15 residues. Per germline, CDR1 KGHSH and CDR2 LQKENI. Trimming removed 2 bases at V and 6 bases at J, with 16 bases between. In DNA, the CDR3 is TGTGCCAGCTCACCAGCTGGAATGGTTGAGAATGGCTACACCTTC. It encodes CASSPAGMVENGYTF.

The genes are TRBV30 and TRBJ2-5; 9 nucleotides agree with TRBD2. CDR3 length: 17 amino acids. J was trimmed by 4 bases and V by 0 bases; bases with no gene match: 12. The germline V gene encodes CDR1 GTSNPN and CDR2 SVGIG (reference sequence). The CDR3 nucleotides read TGTGCCTGGAGTGTAGGGGTAGCGGGAGTAGGGAGAGAGACCCAGTACTTC. As protein: CAWSVGVAGVGRETQYF.

The table lists this clone with a few counts. The V and J genes are TRBV9 and TRBJ1-1; 8 positions agree with TRBD1. The CDR3 sequence is 13 residues long. Trimming removed 3 bases from V and 5 bases from J; junction bases left unmatched: 3. Germline V gene lookup returns CDR1 SGDLS and CDR2 YYNGEE. CDR3: CASSGTGRTEAFF. The CDR3 DNA sequence: TGTGCCAGCAGCGGGACAGGGAGGACTGAAGCTTTCTTT.

This clone was counted a few times. CDR3 sequence reads: CASSGLAGRETQYF. In nucleotides, the CDR3 is TGTGCCAGCTCAGGACTAGCGGGAAGAGAGACCCAGTACTTC. The V call is TRBV18, the J call TRBJ2-5, with 12 bases identical to TRBD2. Unmatched junction bases numbered 2, after V lost 5 bases and J lost 4 bases. The CDR3 totals 14 residues. Germline V gene sequence: CDR1 KGHSH, CDR2 LQKENI.

This clone was seen a few times. V and J are TRBV19 and TRBJ1-2; 9 nucleotides agree with TRBD1. The V gene end was trimmed by 5 bases and the J gene end by 2 bases; junction bases not matched to a gene: 3. This CDR3 comprises 14 residues. Germline V gene data show CDR1 as LNHDA and CDR2 as SQIVND (reference sequence). The CDR3 bases are TGTGCCAGTAGTCCGGGACAGGGAAACTATGGCTACACCTTC. Its protein is CASSPGQGNYGYTF.